This TCR beta chain was identified in a study of blood T cell repertoires in COVID-19. The method was immunoSEQ multiplex PCR; TCRdb's version includes in-frame clones alone and lacks a portion of them. Counted here are just over 300,000 clones, approximately 90% occurring once; the ten biggest clones make up about 4.2%. On this clone: The identical CDR3 is also encoded by other nucleotide sequences in the sample.

The CDR3 extends over 13 amino acids. The germline V gene encodes CDR1 WNHNN and CDR2 SYGVQD (reference sequence). V lost 4 bases to trimming and J lost 1 base, with 6 bases between them. All enrollees were roughly 18 to 100 years old and from some 24 US areas. Grouping used clinical history reported by participants in a survey and questionnaire. The origin of this receptor is a young man who had recovered from COVID-19. The sequencing sample was made of PBMCs or T cells enriched from blood (not recorded which). This chain joins TRBV10-1 and TRBJ2-3; a possible D gene is TRBD2 (5 bases). This CDR3 reads CASSAGGTDTQYF. The CDR3 nucleotides are TGCGCCAGCAGTGCCGGGGGCACAGATACGCAGTATTTT.